This TCR beta chain was recorded in a study of blood T cell repertoires in COVID-19. As processed by the authors: Nucleated cell counts were estimated from reference gene primer amplification. The table came from immunoSEQ multiplex PCR; TCRdb's copy has only in-frame clones and leaves some out. That table supplies the V and J calls and clone size; D and trimming were determined from the DNA. The sample includes 140,000 to 150,000 clones, approximately 91% of them seen just once. CDR1 is ENHRY, CDR2 SYGVKD, per germline. This CDR3 spans 15 amino acids. V shed 2 bases, J shed 4 bases, and the junction held 3 bases outside the gene matches.

This clonotype was sampled from a man aged 65 to 79 with acute or convalescent COVID-19. Sequencing was done on a sample of peripheral blood. J is TRBJ2-1 and V is TRBV10-3; 9 nucleotides line up with TRBD1. CDR3 nucleotide sequence: TGTGCCATCAGTGAGGACAGGGGGATTTACAATGAGCAGTTCTTC. The encoded protein is CAISEDRGIYNEQFF.